This TCR beta chain was retrieved from a study of T cell clusters in autoimmune cytopenias. At the level of the study: A median of roughly 52,000 TRB reads per sample yielded a median around 2,500 distinct clonotypes. General study findings and limits: The T cell clusters were defined only in silico, without experimental functional validation. Comparing secondary cytopenia with chronic lymphocytic leukemia showed no cluster-lack signature, apparently masked by lymphoma repertoire. Clustering suggested that physiological T cell clusters were missing in primary autoimmune cytopenia patients.

TRB amplification used approximately 250 ng of peripheral blood genomic DNA. As to this clonotype: Its antigen is undetermined.

This CDR3 is 14 amino acids long. Germline loops: CDR1 KGHSH, CDR2 LQKENI. One tube held mixed TRB-A and TRB-B primer pools for touch-down PCR. From its re-call of the multiplex PCR reads, TCRdb lists each CDR3 protein once, without DNA. The listing records several thousand distinct CDR3 sequences. The chain has TRBV18 and TRBJ1-5; TCRdb's D call, TRBD1, is unchecked because there is no DNA. Sequencing used peripheral blood. The clonotype was recovered from a human donor with an autoimmune cytopenia or autoimmune hepatitis (not recorded which). The CDR3 sequence is CASSYDRVQQPQHF.